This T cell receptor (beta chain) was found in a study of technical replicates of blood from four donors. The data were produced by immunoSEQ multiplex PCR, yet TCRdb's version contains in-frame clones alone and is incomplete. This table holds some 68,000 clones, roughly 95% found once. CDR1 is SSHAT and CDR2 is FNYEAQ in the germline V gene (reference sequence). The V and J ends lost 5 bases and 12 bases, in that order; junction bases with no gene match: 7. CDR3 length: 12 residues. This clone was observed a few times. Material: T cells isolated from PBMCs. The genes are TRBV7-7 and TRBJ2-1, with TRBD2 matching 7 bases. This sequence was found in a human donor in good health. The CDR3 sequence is CASSQRDGRQFF. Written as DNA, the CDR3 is TGTGCCAGCAGCCAGCGGGACGGGAGGCAGTTCTTC.